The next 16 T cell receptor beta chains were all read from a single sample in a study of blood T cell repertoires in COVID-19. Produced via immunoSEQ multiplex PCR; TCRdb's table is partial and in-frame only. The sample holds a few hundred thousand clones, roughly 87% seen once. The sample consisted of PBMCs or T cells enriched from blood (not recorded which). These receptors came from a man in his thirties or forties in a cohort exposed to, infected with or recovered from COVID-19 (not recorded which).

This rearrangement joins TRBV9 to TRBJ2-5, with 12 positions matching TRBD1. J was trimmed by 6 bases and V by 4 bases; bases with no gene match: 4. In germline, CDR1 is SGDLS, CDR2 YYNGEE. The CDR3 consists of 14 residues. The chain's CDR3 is CASSPGQGAKTQYF. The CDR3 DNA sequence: TGTGCCAGCAGCCCGGGACAGGGGGCCAAGACCCAGTACTTC.

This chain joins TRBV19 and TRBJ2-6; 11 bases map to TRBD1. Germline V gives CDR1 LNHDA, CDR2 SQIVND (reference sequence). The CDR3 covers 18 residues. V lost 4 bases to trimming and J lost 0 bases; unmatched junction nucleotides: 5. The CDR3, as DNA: TGTGCCAGTAGTACCAGGACAGGGGGCACCTCTGGGGCCAACGTCCTGACTTTC. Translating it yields CASSTRTGGTSGANVLTF.

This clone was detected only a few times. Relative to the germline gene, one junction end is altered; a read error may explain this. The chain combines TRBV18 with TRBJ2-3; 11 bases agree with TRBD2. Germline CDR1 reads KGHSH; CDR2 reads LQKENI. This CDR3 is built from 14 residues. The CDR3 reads CASAPSGGTDTQYF. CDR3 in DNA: TGTGCCAGCGCACCTAGCGGGGGGACAGATACGCAGTATTTT.

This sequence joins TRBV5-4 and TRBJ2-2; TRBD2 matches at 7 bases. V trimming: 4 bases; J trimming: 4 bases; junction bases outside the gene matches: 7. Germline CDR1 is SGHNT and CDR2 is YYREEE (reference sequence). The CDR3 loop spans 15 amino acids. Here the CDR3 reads CASSPQGGATGELFF. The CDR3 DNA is TGTGCCAGCAGCCCGCAGGGAGGGGCCACCGGGGAGCTGTTTTTT.

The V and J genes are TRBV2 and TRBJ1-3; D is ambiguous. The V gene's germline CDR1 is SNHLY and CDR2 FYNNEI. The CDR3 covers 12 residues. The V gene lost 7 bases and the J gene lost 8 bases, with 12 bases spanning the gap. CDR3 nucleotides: TGTGCCAGCACAGTGAATCGTGACACCATATATTTT. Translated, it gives CASTVNRDTIYF. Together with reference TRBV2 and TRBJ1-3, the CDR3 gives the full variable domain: EPEVTQTPSHQVTQMGQEVILRCVPISNHLYFYWYRQILGQKVEFLVSFYNNEISEKSEIFDDQFSVERPDGSNFTLKIRSTKLEDSAMYFCASTVNRDTIYFGEGSWLTVV.

Here the CDR3 DNA reads TGTGCCAGCAGTTACCTTGGCGGGAGGCATCAGGGCTCCTACAATGAGCAGTTCTTC. Protein product: CASSYLGGRHQGSYNEQFF. The chain combines TRBV27 with TRBJ2-1; 8 bases are a match to TRBD2. CDR1 MNHEY and CDR2 SMNVEV come from the germline V gene (reference sequence). This CDR3 is built from 19 residues. The trim removed 4 bases at V and 0 bases at J, leaving 14 bases unmatched.

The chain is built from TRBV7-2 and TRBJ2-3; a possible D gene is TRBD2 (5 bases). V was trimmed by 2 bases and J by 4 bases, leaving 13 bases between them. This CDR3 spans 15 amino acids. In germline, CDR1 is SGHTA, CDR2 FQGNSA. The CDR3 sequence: CASSLLARPADTQYF. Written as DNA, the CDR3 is TGTGCCAGCAGCTTACTAGCCAGGCCGGCAGATACGCAGTATTTT. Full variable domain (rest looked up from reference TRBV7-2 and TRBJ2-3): GAGVSQSPSNKVTEKGKDVELRCDPISGHTALYWYRQSLGQGLEFLIYFQGNSAPDKSGLPSDRFSAERTGGSVSTLTIQRTQQEDSAVYLCASSLLARPADTQYFGPGTRLTVL.

This CDR3 is CASSFPGGPYEQYF. The DNA of the CDR3 is TGTGCCAGCAGTTTCCCAGGGGGGCCCTACGAGCAGTACTTC. The chain has TRBV28 and TRBJ2-7; tentatively, D is TRBD1 (7 bases). Per the germline V gene, CDR1 is MDHEN and CDR2 is SYDVKM. The germline V and J ends were trimmed by 3 bases and 2 bases, with 11 bases remaining between them. The CDR3 sequence is 14 residues long.

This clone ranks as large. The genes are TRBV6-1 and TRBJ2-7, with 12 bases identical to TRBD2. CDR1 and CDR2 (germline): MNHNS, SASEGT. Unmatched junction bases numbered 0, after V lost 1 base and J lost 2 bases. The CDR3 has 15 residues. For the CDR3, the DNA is TGTGCCAGCAGTGAAGGACTAGCGGGAGCCTACGAGCAGTACTTC. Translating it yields CASSEGLAGAYEQYF.

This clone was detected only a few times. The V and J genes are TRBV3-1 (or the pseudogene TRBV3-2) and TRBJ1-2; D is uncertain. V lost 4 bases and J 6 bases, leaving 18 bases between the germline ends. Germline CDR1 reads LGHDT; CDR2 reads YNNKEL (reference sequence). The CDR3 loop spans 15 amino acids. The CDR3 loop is CASSPTPQGVHGYTF. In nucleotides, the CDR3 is TGTGCCAGCAGCCCCACCCCACAAGGAGTTCATGGCTACACCTTC.

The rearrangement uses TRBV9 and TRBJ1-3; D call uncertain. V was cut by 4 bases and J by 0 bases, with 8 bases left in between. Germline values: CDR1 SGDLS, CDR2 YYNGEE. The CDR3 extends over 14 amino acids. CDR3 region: CASSQSSSGNTIYF. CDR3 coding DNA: TGTGCCAGCAGCCAATCGAGCTCTGGAAACACCATATATTTT.

The CDR3 DNA reads as TGTGCCAGCAGTTTAGACAGAACTAACTATGGCTACACCTTC. It translates to CASSLDRTNYGYTF. The V call is TRBV27, the J call TRBJ1-2; D might be TRBD1 (5 bases). There are 14 residues in the CDR3. Per the germline V gene, CDR1 is MNHEY and CDR2 is SMNVEV (reference sequence). V lost 2 bases, J lost 0 bases, and 7 bases lay in between.

The CDR3 coding sequence is TGTGCCAGTACCGACAGAATCACCGGGGAGCTGTTTTTT. Protein product: CASTDRITGELFF. The gene calls are TRBV2 and TRBJ2-2, with TRBD1 as a possible D gene (5 bases). Trimming removed 9 bases at V and 4 bases at J, with 12 bases between. This CDR3 comprises 13 residues. CDR1 and CDR2 (germline): SNHLY, FYNNEI.

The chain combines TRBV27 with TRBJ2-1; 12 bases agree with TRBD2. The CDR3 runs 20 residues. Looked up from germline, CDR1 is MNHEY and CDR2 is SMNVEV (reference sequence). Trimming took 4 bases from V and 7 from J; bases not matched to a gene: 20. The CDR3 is CASSSSYPGRLAGAINEQFF. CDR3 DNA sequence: TGTGCCAGCAGTTCCTCGTATCCCGGGCGACTAGCGGGAGCCATTAATGAGCAGTTCTTC.

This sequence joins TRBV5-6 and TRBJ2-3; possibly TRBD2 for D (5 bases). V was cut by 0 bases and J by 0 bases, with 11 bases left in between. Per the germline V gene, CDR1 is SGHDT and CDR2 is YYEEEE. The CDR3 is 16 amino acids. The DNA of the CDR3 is TGTGCCAGCAGCTTGGTATCGGCGGGCAGCACAGATACGCAGTATTTT. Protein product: CASSLVSAGSTDTQYF.

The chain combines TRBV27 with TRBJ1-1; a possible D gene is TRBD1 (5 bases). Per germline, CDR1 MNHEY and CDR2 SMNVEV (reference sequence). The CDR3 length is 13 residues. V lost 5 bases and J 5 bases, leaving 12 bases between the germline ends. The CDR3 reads CASSVGRDTEAFF. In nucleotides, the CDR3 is TGTGCCAGCAGTGTTGGCAGGGATACTGAAGCTTTCTTT.